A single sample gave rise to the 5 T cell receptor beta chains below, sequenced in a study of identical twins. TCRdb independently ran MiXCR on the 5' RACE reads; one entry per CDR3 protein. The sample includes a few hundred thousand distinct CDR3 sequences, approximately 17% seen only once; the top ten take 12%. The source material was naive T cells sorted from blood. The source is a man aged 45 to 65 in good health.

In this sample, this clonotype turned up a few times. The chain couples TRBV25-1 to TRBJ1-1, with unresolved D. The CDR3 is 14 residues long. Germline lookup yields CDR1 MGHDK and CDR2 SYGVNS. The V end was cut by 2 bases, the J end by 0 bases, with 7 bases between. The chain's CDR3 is CASSEGLLNTEAFF. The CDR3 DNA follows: TGTGCCAGCAGTGAAGGATTGTTGAACACTGAAGCTTTCTTT.

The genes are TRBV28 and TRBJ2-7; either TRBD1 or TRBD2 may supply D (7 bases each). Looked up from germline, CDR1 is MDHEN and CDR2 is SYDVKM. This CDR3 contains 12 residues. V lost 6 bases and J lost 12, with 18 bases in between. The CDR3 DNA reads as TGTGCCAGCAGCTCAGGGGGGGGGGCTACGTACTTC. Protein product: CASSSGGGATYF. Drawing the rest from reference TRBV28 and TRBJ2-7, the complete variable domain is DVKVTQSSRYLVKRTGEKVFLECVQDMDHENMFWYRQDPGLGLRLIYFSYDVKMKEKGDIPEGYSVSREKKERFSLILESASTNQTSMYLCASSSGGGATYFGPGTRLTVT.

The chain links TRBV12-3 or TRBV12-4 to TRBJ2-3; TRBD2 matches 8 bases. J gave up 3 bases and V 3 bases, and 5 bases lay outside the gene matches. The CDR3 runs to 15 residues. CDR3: CASSFGAGGTDTQYF. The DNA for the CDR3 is TGTGCCAGCAGTTTTGGGGCGGGGGGAACAGATACGCAGTATTTT.

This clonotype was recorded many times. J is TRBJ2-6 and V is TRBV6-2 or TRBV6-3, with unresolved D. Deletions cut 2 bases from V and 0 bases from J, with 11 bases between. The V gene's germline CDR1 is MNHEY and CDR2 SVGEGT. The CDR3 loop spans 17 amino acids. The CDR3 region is CASSYGYSDSGANVLTF. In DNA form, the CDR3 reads TGTGCCAGCAGTTACGGGTATTCGGACTCTGGGGCCAACGTCCTGACTTTC.

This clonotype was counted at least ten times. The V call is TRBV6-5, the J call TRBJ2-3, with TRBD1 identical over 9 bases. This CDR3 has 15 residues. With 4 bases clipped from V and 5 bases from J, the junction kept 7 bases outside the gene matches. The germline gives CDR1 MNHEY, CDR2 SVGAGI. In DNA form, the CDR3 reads TGTGCCAGCAGTTCCCCCGGGACAGGGAGAGATACGCAGTATTTT. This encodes CASSSPGTGRDTQYF.